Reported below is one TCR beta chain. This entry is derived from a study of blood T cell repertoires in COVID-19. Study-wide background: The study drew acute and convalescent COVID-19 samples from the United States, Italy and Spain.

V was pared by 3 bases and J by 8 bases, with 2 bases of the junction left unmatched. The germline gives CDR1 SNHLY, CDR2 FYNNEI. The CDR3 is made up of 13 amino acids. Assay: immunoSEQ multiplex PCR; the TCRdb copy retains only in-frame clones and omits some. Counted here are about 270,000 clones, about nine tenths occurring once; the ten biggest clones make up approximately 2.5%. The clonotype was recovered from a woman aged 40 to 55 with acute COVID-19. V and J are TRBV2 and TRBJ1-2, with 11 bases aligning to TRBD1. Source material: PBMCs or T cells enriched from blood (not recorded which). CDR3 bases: TGTGCCAGCAGTGAGGGGACAGGGGGAGGCTACACCTTC. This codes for CASSEGTGGGYTF. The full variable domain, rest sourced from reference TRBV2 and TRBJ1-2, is EPEVTQTPSHQVTQMGQEVILRCVPISNHLYFYWYRQILGQKVEFLVSFYNNEISEKSEIFDDQFSVERPDGSNFTLKIRSTKLEDSAMYFCASSEGTGGGYTFGSGTRLTVV.